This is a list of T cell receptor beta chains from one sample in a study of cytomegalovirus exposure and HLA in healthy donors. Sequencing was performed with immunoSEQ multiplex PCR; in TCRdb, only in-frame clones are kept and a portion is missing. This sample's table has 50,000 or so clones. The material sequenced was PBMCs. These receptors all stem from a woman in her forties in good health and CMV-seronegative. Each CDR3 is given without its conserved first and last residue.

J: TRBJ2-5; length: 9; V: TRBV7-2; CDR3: ASSSQETQY
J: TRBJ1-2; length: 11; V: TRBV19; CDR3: ASSIGQVGGYT
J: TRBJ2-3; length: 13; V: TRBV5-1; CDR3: ASSLVASGADTQY
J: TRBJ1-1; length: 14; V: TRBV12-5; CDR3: ASGLNSGRENTEAF
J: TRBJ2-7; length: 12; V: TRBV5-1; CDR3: ASSNRTGAYGQY
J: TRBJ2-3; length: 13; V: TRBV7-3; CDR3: ASSRSGISTDTQY
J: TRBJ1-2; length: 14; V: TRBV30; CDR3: AWTQGGWEGNYGYT
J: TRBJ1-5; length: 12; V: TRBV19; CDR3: ASSIRLFSGAQH
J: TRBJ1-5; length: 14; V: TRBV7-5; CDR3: VRSLDLQDINQPQH
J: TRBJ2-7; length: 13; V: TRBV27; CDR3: ASTELAGGSYEQY
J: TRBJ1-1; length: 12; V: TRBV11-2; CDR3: ASSLVGGDTEAF
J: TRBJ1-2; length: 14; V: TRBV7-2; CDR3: ASSTQGAGDNYGYT
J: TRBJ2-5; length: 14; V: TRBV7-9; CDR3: ASSFIRTGGQETQY
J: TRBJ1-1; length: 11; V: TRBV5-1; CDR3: ASSLVGGSEAF
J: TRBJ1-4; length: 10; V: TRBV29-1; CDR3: SGRDSNEKLF
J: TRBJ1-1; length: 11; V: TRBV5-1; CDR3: ASRWGVNTEAF
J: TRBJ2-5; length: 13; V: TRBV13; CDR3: ASSTRVRGQETQY
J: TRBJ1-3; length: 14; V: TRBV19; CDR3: ASTPGLPSSGNTIY
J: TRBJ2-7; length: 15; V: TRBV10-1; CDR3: ASSELSIHTTSYEQY
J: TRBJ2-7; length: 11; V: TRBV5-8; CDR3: ASSKTPTYEQY
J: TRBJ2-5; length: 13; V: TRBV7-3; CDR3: ASSPTAGTGETQY
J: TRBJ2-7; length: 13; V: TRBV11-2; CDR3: ASSLEAGLSDEQY
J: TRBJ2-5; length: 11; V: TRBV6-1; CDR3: ASIPGGLETQY
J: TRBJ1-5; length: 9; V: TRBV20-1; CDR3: SVQNNQPQH
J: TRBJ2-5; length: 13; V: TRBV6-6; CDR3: ASSWGGSYQETQY
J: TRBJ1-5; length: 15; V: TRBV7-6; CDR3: ASSSRGATGRDQPQH
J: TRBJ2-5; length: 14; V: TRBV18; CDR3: ASSPQVAGTQETQY
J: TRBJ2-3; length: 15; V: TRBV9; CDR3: ASSVATSGRGTDTQY
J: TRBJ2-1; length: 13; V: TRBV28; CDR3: ASSSQYVGGDEQF
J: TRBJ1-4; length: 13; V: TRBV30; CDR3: AWSANRGPSQKLF
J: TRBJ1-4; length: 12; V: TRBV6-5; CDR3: ASSPGATNEKLF
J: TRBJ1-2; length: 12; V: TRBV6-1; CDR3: ASLLGQGTYGYT
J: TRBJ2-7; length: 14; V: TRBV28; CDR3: ASSLVPHELAYEQY
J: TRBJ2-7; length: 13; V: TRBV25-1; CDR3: ASSEALAGTYEQY
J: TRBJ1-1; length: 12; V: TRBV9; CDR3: ASSVDSRHTEAF
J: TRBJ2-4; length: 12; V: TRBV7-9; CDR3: ASSWGTSGGVQY
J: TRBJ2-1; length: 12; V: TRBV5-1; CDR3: ASTRQGSKNEQF
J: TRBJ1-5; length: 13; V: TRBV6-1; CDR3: ASSEVKGLDQPQH
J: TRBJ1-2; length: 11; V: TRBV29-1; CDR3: SVERGWYYGYT
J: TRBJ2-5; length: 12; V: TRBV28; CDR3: ASSQGWRVETQY
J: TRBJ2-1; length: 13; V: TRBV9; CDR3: ASSPTSTVPNEQF
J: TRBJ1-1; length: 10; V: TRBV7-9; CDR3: ASSRKGAEAF
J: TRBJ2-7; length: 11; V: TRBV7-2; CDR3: ASSLDRVDEQY
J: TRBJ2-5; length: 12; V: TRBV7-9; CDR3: ASSLMLAEETQY
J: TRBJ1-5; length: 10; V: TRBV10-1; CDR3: ARGTEDQPQH
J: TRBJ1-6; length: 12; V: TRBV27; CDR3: ASRPSTGDSPLH
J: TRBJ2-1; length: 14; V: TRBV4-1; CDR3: ASSQDLAGSYNEQF
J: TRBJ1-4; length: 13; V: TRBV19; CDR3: ASSIVAGSNEKLF
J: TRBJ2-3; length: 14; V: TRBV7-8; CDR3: ASSQSSGSGGDTQY
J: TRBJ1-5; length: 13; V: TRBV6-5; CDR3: ASSYNGDSNQPQH
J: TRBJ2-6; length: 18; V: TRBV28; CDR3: ASSLWSRTGLFSGANVLT
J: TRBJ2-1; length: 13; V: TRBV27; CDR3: ASSLSAFTYNEQF
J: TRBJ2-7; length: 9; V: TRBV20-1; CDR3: SAPDRDEQY